A selection of T cell receptor beta chains follows, all from one sample in a study of blood T cell repertoires in COVID-19. Repertoires were generated with immunoSEQ multiplex PCR, while TCRdb's copy carries only in-frame clones and drops some. The profile covers tens of thousands of clones, with roughly 87% appearing a single time and roughly 3% taken by the ten largest. Sequenced input: peripheral blood. These receptor sequences come from a man between 50 and 59 years old with active COVID-19. Both conserved end residues are part of each CDR3. Fields, in order: clone size, J gene, D gene, V gene, CDR3 DNA, CDR3 protein. The D gene is left open where the match is weak. Only some rows state a clone size, as once, few, many or a class for expanded clones.

size: -; J: TRBJ1-2; D: TRBD1; V: TRBV3-1/TRBV3-2; DNA: TGTGCCAGCAGCCAAGCCGGGACAGGTCGAAATGGCTACACCTTC; CDR3: CASSQAGTGRNGYTF
size: -; J: TRBJ1-1; D: -; V: TRBV4-1; DNA: TGCGCCAGCAGCCCCCGTACAATCACTGAAGCTTTCTTT; CDR3: CASSPRTITEAFF
size: -; J: TRBJ1-2; D: TRBD1; V: TRBV30; DNA: TGTGCCTGGGCCCGGGACAGGCCCTATGGCTACACCTTC; CDR3: CAWARDRPYGYTF
size: -; J: TRBJ2-3; D: -; V: TRBV6-1; DNA: TGTGCCAGCAGTGAAATGGGAGGGGGTTGGGGCACAGATACGCAGTATTTT; CDR3: CASSEMGGGWGTDTQYF
size: -; J: TRBJ1-1; D: -; V: TRBV3-1/TRBV3-2; DNA: TGTGCCAGCAGCCAGCAGGGTGAAGCTTTCTTT; CDR3: CASSQQGEAFF
size: -; J: TRBJ1-1; D: TRBD1; V: TRBV18; DNA: TGTGCCAGCTCAATCCAGGGGGAGAACACTGAAGCTTTCTTT; CDR3: CASSIQGENTEAFF
size: -; J: TRBJ2-3; D: -; V: TRBV20-1; DNA: TGCAGTGCTAGTCGCTCGGTGGGCCGGTTGTCCCCCAAAACTAGCACAGATACGCAGTATTTT; CDR3: CSASRSVGRLSPKTSTDTQYF
size: -; J: TRBJ1-4; D: TRBD1; V: TRBV7-6; DNA: TGTGCCAGCAGCTTAAGGCGTCAGGGGGCAGTATCAACTAATGAAAAACTGTTTTTT; CDR3: CASSLRRQGAVSTNEKLFF
size: -; J: TRBJ1-6; D: -; V: TRBV7-2; DNA: TGTGCCAGCAGCACCCGGAGGGTGGGTAATTCACCCCTCCACTTT; CDR3: CASSTRRVGNSPLHF
size: once; J: TRBJ1-1; D: TRBD1; V: TRBV27; DNA: TGTGCCAGTGGGCTGAACAGGGGATTTTCGAACACTGAAGCTTTCTTT; CDR3: CASGLNRGFSNTEAFF
size: -; J: TRBJ2-1; D: TRBD2; V: TRBV7-2; DNA: TGTGCCAGCAGCTTATCCGGGACTAGCGGCAATGAGCAGTTCTTC; CDR3: CASSLSGTSGNEQFF
size: -; J: TRBJ1-2; D: -; V: TRBV25-1; DNA: TGTGCCAGCAGTGACCGAGGTACGGATGGCTACACCTTC; CDR3: CASSDRGTDGYTF
size: -; J: TRBJ1-3; D: -; V: TRBV19; DNA: TGTGCCAGTAGTATGGAGGGTTTGTATGCTGGAAACACCATATATTTT; CDR3: CASSMEGLYAGNTIYF
size: -; J: TRBJ2-3; D: TRBD2; V: TRBV11-2; DNA: TGTGCCAGCAGCCGGTGGACTAGCGGGAGGGCCGGCACAGATACGCAGTATTTT; CDR3: CASSRWTSGRAGTDTQYF
size: -; J: TRBJ1-1; D: -; V: TRBV14; DNA: TGTGCCAGCAGCCAAGATCGTTGGGGGCTGATGAACACTGAAGCTTTCTTT; CDR3: CASSQDRWGLMNTEAFF
size: -; J: TRBJ1-5; D: -; V: TRBV7-2; DNA: TGTGCCAGCAGCTTATCCGGGGTTGGCAATCAGCCCCAGCATTTT; CDR3: CASSLSGVGNQPQHF
size: -; J: TRBJ2-3; D: -; V: TRBV9; DNA: TGTGCCAGCAGCGTACTCACTAGCACAGATACGCAGTATTTT; CDR3: CASSVLTSTDTQYF
size: -; J: TRBJ2-1; D: TRBD1; V: TRBV11-3; DNA: TGTGCCAGCAGCTCAGGGAGGGGACAGGGGGCATTAAGGCAGTTCTTC; CDR3: CASSSGRGQGALRQFF
size: -; J: TRBJ2-2; D: TRBD2; V: TRBV5-5; DNA: TGTGCCAGCAAATCCCGGGGGGGCCAGATTACCGGGGAGCTGTTTTTT; CDR3: CASKSRGGQITGELFF
size: -; J: TRBJ2-2; D: -; V: TRBV7-3; DNA: TGTGCCAGCAGCTTTATGGGTACAGGTGGTGACACCGGGGAGCTGTTTTTT; CDR3: CASSFMGTGGDTGELFF
size: -; J: TRBJ2-2; D: -; V: TRBV29-1; DNA: TGCAGCGCGTACACAGGGTCGGGCACCGGGGAGCTGTTTTTT; CDR3: CSAYTGSGTGELFF
size: few; J: TRBJ2-1; D: TRBD2; V: TRBV4-1; DNA: TGCGCCAGCAGCCAAGAGGCGGGGGGATACAATGAGCAGTTCTTC; CDR3: CASSQEAGGYNEQFF
size: -; J: TRBJ1-5; D: TRBD1; V: TRBV5-1; DNA: TGCGCCAGCAGCTCCGGGACAGGGAATAATCAGCCCCAGCATTTT; CDR3: CASSSGTGNNQPQHF
size: -; J: TRBJ2-1; D: TRBD2; V: TRBV5-4; DNA: TGTGCCAGTGGGACTAGCGGCTACAATGAGCAGTTCTTC; CDR3: CASGTSGYNEQFF
size: -; J: TRBJ2-1; D: -; V: TRBV4-1; DNA: TGCGCCAGCGGGACTGGTAGCTCCTACAATGAGCAGTTCTTC; CDR3: CASGTGSSYNEQFF
size: -; J: TRBJ1-1; D: -; V: TRBV27; DNA: TGTGCCAGCAGTTGGCAGGCGAACACTGAAGCTTTCTTT; CDR3: CASSWQANTEAFF
size: -; J: TRBJ1-1; D: -; V: TRBV11-1; DNA: TGTGCCAGCAGCGTTAACAGGGATCGCACTGAAGCTTTCTTT; CDR3: CASSVNRDRTEAFF
size: -; J: TRBJ1-3; D: -; V: TRBV28; DNA: TGTGCCAGCAGTTTGAGGGGAAACACCATATATTTT; CDR3: CASSLRGNTIYF
size: -; J: TRBJ1-6; D: TRBD1; V: TRBV5-5; DNA: TGTGCCAGCAGCTTGGTCGACAGGGGGATTTCGGATTTACATTCACCCCTCCACTTT; CDR3: CASSLVDRGISDLHSPLHF
size: -; J: TRBJ2-1; D: TRBD1; V: TRBV6-5; DNA: TGTGCCAGCAGTACGGACAGGGGGCTCTACAATGAGCAGTTCTTC; CDR3: CASSTDRGLYNEQFF
size: -; J: TRBJ1-2; D: -; V: TRBV11-2; DNA: TGTGCCAGCAGCTGGACAGATTCGAACTATGGCTACACCTTC; CDR3: CASSWTDSNYGYTF
size: -; J: TRBJ1-2; D: -; V: TRBV12-3/TRBV12-4; DNA: TGTGCCAGCAGTTACTCGCCGGACTATGGCTACACCTTC; CDR3: CASSYSPDYGYTF
size: -; J: TRBJ2-7; D: TRBD1; V: TRBV6-2/TRBV6-3; DNA: TGTGCCAGCAGTTACTCTCGGGACAGGGGGTACTACGAGCAGTACTTC; CDR3: CASSYSRDRGYYEQYF
size: -; J: TRBJ1-3; D: -; V: TRBV4-3; DNA: TGCGCCAGCAGCCAAGGAGCGGGTCCTGGAAACACCATATATTTT; CDR3: CASSQGAGPGNTIYF
size: -; J: TRBJ2-4; D: TRBD1; V: TRBV3-1/TRBV3-2; DNA: TGTGCCAGCAGCCATAATACAGGGGGAAACATTCAGTACTTC; CDR3: CASSHNTGGNIQYF
size: -; J: TRBJ2-1; D: TRBD2; V: TRBV5-1; DNA: TGCGCCAGCAGCTTGGGACTAGCGGGAGCTGTAAATGAGCAGTTCTTC; CDR3: CASSLGLAGAVNEQFF
size: -; J: TRBJ1-5; D: -; V: TRBV10-3; DNA: TGTGCCATCAGTCGTTCTAGCAATCAGCCCCAGCATTTT; CDR3: CAISRSSNQPQHF
size: -; J: TRBJ1-2; D: -; V: TRBV27; DNA: TGTGCCAGCAGTCGCGGTGTTGACTATGGCTACACCTTC; CDR3: CASSRGVDYGYTF
size: -; J: TRBJ1-1; D: TRBD1; V: TRBV29-1; DNA: TGCAGCGTTAGGGACAGGACCGTAAACACTGAAGCTTTCTTT; CDR3: CSVRDRTVNTEAFF
size: -; J: TRBJ1-2; D: TRBD1; V: TRBV15; DNA: TGTGCCACCAGCAGACCAATGGGACAGGCGGCCGGCTACACCTTC; CDR3: CATSRPMGQAAGYTF
size: -; J: TRBJ1-3; D: -; V: TRBV7-7; DNA: TGTGCTAGCAGCCCGACAGTGACTGGAAACACCATATATTTT; CDR3: CASSPTVTGNTIYF
size: -; J: TRBJ2-5; D: -; V: TRBV7-8; DNA: TGTGCCAGCAGCTTCGGAGGACCAGCTTTGGCCGGAGAGACCCAGTACTTC; CDR3: CASSFGGPALAGETQYF
size: once; J: TRBJ1-2; D: -; V: TRBV27; DNA: TGTGCCAGCAGTGGGTGGGGGGAGAGCTATGGCTACACCTTC; CDR3: CASSGWGESYGYTF
size: -; J: TRBJ2-1; D: TRBD2; V: TRBV7-6; DNA: TGTGCCAGCAGCTTAAGCGGGAGCTACAATGAGCAGTTCTTC; CDR3: CASSLSGSYNEQFF
size: -; J: TRBJ2-5; D: TRBD1; V: TRBV7-6; DNA: TGTGCCAGCAGCCAAGACAGGGCTCAACAAGAGACCCAGTACTTC; CDR3: CASSQDRAQQETQYF
size: -; J: TRBJ2-3; D: -; V: TRBV7-2; DNA: TGTGCCAGCAGCTTAGGACAGTGGAGCACAGATACGCAGTATTTT; CDR3: CASSLGQWSTDTQYF
size: -; J: TRBJ2-1; D: TRBD2; V: TRBV7-9; DNA: TGTGCCAGCAGCCCTACTAGCGGGAAATACAATGAGCAGTTCTTC; CDR3: CASSPTSGKYNEQFF
size: -; J: TRBJ1-4; D: TRBD1; V: TRBV6-5; DNA: TGTGCCAGCAGTTACTCCCCGGGACAGTCTAATGAAAAACTGTTTTTT; CDR3: CASSYSPGQSNEKLFF
size: -; J: TRBJ2-2; D: TRBD1; V: TRBV4-3; DNA: TGCGCCAGCAGCCAAGATCTAGTTGAACAGGGGTTCACCGGGGAGCTGTTTTTT; CDR3: CASSQDLVEQGFTGELFF
size: -; J: TRBJ1-1; D: -; V: TRBV5-8; DNA: TGTGCCAGCAGGTGGGGGCCGGAGAACACTGAAGCTTTCTTT; CDR3: CASRWGPENTEAFF
size: -; J: TRBJ1-3; D: -; V: TRBV3-1/TRBV3-2; DNA: TGTGCCAGCAGCCAGAGGTCGGTCGGAAACACCATATATTTT; CDR3: CASSQRSVGNTIYF
size: -; J: TRBJ2-5; D: -; V: TRBV6-1; DNA: TGTGCCAGCAGTGAAGCAGCAGCCGGGGGACAAGAGACCCAGTACTTC; CDR3: CASSEAAAGGQETQYF